These T cell receptor beta chains were read from a single sample in a study of blood T cells in healthy people across ages. TCRdb re-called the 5' RACE reads with MiXCR, one entry per CDR3 protein. The sample has around 900,000 distinct CDR3 sequences, roughly half seen once. Source material: blood. These receptors were obtained from an older woman in good health. Each CDR3 is given without its conserved first and last residue.

j_gene: TRBJ2-1
v_gene: TRBV7-2
CDR3aa: ASSLGTGLDEQF

j_gene: TRBJ1-6
v_gene: TRBV4-1
CDR3aa: ASSQNERSSYNSPLH

j_gene: TRBJ1-2
v_gene: TRBV4-1
CDR3aa: ASSKPGTGSYGYT

j_gene: TRBJ2-1
v_gene: TRBV15
CDR3aa: ATSRDPVYPRLALSSYNEQF

j_gene: TRBJ2-5
v_gene: TRBV10-3
CDR3aa: ASLAGNQETQY

j_gene: TRBJ2-3
v_gene: TRBV6-2/TRBV6-3
CDR3aa: ASSPPYSDTQY

j_gene: TRBJ2-7
v_gene: TRBV12-3/TRBV12-4
CDR3aa: ASSPGPRGLGYEQY

j_gene: .
v_gene: TRBV6-5
CDR3aa: ASSDSTGNEQY

j_gene: TRBJ1-2
v_gene: TRBV9
CDR3aa: AGSVAGQDYYGYT

j_gene: TRBJ2-6
v_gene: TRBV6-2/TRBV6-3
CDR3aa: ASSYSFPTVFSGANVLT

j_gene: TRBJ2-3
v_gene: TRBV3-1
CDR3aa: ASSHASTDTQY

j_gene: TRBJ1-5
v_gene: TRBV20-1
CDR3aa: SAKTGGEQPQH

j_gene: TRBJ2-1
v_gene: TRBV20-1
CDR3aa: SARAFAFLYNEQF

j_gene: TRBJ2-1
v_gene: TRBV27
CDR3aa: ASSLWQGGNEQF

j_gene: TRBJ2-7
v_gene: TRBV13
CDR3aa: ASSLDYPGEQY

j_gene: TRBJ2-1
v_gene: TRBV29-1
CDR3aa: SGGRAEEQF

j_gene: TRBJ2-7
v_gene: TRBV7-9
CDR3aa: EGLVCAYEQY

j_gene: TRBJ2-3
v_gene: TRBV7-8
CDR3aa: ASSLKRLRGTDTQY

j_gene: TRBJ2-3
v_gene: TRBV7-8
CDR3aa: ASRPRGQSPDTQY

j_gene: TRBJ2-3
v_gene: TRBV7-9
CDR3aa: ASSRQGATDTQY

j_gene: TRBJ2-1
v_gene: TRBV4-2
CDR3aa: ASSQGASPETDDEQF

j_gene: TRBJ1-1
v_gene: TRBV2
CDR3aa: ATRMGLNTEAF

j_gene: TRBJ2-5
v_gene: TRBV9
CDR3aa: ASSVETSDKETQY

j_gene: TRBJ2-7
v_gene: TRBV6-6
CDR3aa: ASSSPPSGSYEQY